This T cell receptor beta chain was identified during a study of radiotherapy plus CTLA-4 blockade in lung cancer. Study information: Disease control was present in more than 25% of patients, and objective responses in approximately 19%.

Broader study findings: Response, reportedly, was best predicted by interferon-beta along with early blood T cell clone dynamics. Researchers report tumor-derived TCR clones expanding in blood after radiotherapy plus ipilimumab.

The ends were cut back, 4 bases at V and 10 bases at J, with 11 bases in the middle. Per germline, CDR1 SGHDN and CDR2 FVKESK. The length of the CDR3 is 12 residues. Regarding this clone: Its antigen remains unknown.

Data came from immunoSEQ multiplex PCR; TCRdb stores just in-frame clones and leaves some out. The sample lists approximately 82,000 clones; about 80% were seen once. The sample consisted of peripheral blood, taken from a patient treated with radiotherapy plus ipilimumab. The rearrangement links TRBV14 to TRBJ2-1; D perhaps matches TRBD1 (5 bases). The origin of this receptor is a human donor with non-small cell lung cancer that progressed on radiotherapy plus ipilimumab. CDR3 in DNA: TGTGCCAGCAGCCGGGGCCCCTGGGAGCAGTTCTTC. It specifies CASSRGPWEQFF.